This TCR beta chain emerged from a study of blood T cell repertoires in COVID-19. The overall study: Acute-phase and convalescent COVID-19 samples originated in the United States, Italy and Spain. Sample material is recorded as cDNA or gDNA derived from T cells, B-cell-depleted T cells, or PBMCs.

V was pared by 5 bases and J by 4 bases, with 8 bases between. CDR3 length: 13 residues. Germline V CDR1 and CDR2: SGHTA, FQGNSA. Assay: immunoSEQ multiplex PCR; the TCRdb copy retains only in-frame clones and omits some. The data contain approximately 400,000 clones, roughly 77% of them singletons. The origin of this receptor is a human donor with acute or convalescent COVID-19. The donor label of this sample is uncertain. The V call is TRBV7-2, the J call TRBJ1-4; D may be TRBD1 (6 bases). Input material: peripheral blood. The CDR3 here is CASSGGVNEKLFF. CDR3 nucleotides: TGTGCCAGCAGCGGGGGCGTTAATGAAAAACTGTTTTTT.